Listed below are T cell receptor beta chains from one sample, sequenced in a study of T cell responses to AZD1222 COVID-19 vaccine. The protocol was immunoSEQ multiplex PCR, while the TCRdb copy is restricted to in-frame clones and leaves out a portion. The sample shows 90,000 to 95,000 clones, about nine tenths of them seen only once. Sequences were derived from peripheral blood, sampled on day 0 of AZD1222 vaccination. Receptor source: an adult in good health. Each CDR3 is given with its conserved first and last residue. A D gene is named only where the DNA matches it firmly. Not all rows give a size; the values are once, few, many and, for expanded clones, a class.

j_call clone_size v_call d_call cdr3_nt cdr3_aa
TRBJ1-6 - TRBV9 - TGTGCCAGCAGCGGGGATAGGCAGTATAATTCACCCCTCCACTTT CASSGDRQYNSPLHF
TRBJ1-5 - TRBV30 - TGTGCCTGGAGCCGCGACAGGTCAGATAGCAATCAGCCCCAGCATTTT CAWSRDRSDSNQPQHF
TRBJ1-1 - TRBV7-9 - TGTGCCAGCAGCTCAAGTTGGAGGGGGAACACTGAAGCTTTCTTT CASSSSWRGNTEAFF
TRBJ1-2 once TRBV6-5 - TGTGCCAGCAGCGTTGACGGAGAATCTCGCGGCTACACCTTC CASSVDGESRGYTF
TRBJ2-6 - TRBV5-4 - TGTGCCAGCAGCCTCGGGTCGGTATCTGGGGCCAACGTCCTGACTTTC CASSLGSVSGANVLTF
TRBJ2-7 - TRBV18 - TGTGCCAGCTCACCAGCCGGCGCAGGGGTAAGCGAGCAGTACTTC CASSPAGAGVSEQYF
TRBJ1-2 - TRBV5-1 TRBD1 TGCGCCAGCAGCTTGGGGACAGGGGGTGGCTACACCTTC CASSLGTGGGYTF
TRBJ1-2 - TRBV12-3/TRBV12-4 - TGTGCCAGCACCCCATCCCGGGTCTATGGCTACACCTTC CASTPSRVYGYTF
TRBJ1-5 - TRBV28 TRBD1 TGTGCCAGCAGGCGACAGGGCGATAGCAATCAGCCCCAGCATTTT CASRRQGDSNQPQHF
TRBJ2-5 - TRBV5-4 TRBD1 TGTGCCAGCAGCTCTCAAACGGCCAGGGGGCAAGAGACCCAGTACTTC CASSSQTARGQETQYF
TRBJ1-3 - TRBV10-3 TRBD1 TGTGCCATCAACCCGGACAGGGATTCTGGAAACACCATATATTTT CAINPDRDSGNTIYF
TRBJ2-3 - TRBV4-3 - TGCGCCAGCAGCCGAAAACGGGGGATTACTAGCACAGATACGCAGTATTTT CASSRKRGITSTDTQYF
TRBJ2-7 - TRBV9 TRBD2 TGTGCCAGCAGCCCGACTAGCGGGGCGTCCTACGAGCAGTACTTC CASSPTSGASYEQYF
TRBJ2-3 - TRBV9 - TGTGCCAGCAGGACGATTGACACAGATACGCAGTATTTT CASRTIDTDTQYF
TRBJ1-2 once TRBV6-5 - TGTGCCAGCACCCTGGGACCGAAGTATGGCTACACCTTC CASTLGPKYGYTF
TRBJ2-3 - TRBV6-2/TRBV6-3 TRBD2 TGTGCCAGCAGTTACGGGACTAGCGGGGTGTATACGCAGTATTTT CASSYGTSGVYTQYF
TRBJ1-3 - TRBV6-2/TRBV6-3 - TGTGCCAGCAGTGACCCGACAGGCTTCTCTGGAAACACCATATATTTT CASSDPTGFSGNTIYF
TRBJ1-3 - TRBV10-3 TRBD1 TGTGCCATCAGCCCCGGACAGGGTGGAAGGTCTGGAAACACCATATATTTT CAISPGQGGRSGNTIYF
TRBJ2-4 - TRBV7-2 TRBD1 TGTGCCAGCAGCTGGAGACAGGGCGGCAAAAACATTCAGTACTTC CASSWRQGGKNIQYF
TRBJ1-4 once TRBV29-1 TRBD1 TGCAGCGTTGAAGGAGAAGGGGGCAGCGACGAAAAACTGTTTTTT CSVEGEGGSDEKLFF
TRBJ1-2 few TRBV5-5 - TGTGCCAGCAGAACGACCGGTGACTATGGCTACACCTTC CASRTTGDYGYTF
TRBJ1-5 - TRBV27 TRBD1 TGTGCCAGCAGTTTAAGACAGGGGAAAGGACAGCCCCAGCATTTT CASSLRQGKGQPQHF
TRBJ1-2 - TRBV7-9 TRBD1 TGTGCCAGCAGCCCCAGGACAGGGGCTTCGGTCTATGGCTACACCTTC CASSPRTGASVYGYTF
TRBJ2-2 - TRBV7-3 TRBD1 TGTGCCAGCAGCTTACCAGGGGGCGGCACCGGGGAGCTGTTTTTT CASSLPGGGTGELFF
TRBJ2-7 once TRBV18 - TGTGCCAGCTCACCGGAAGGTGGAACGGCCTACGAGCAGTACTTC CASSPEGGTAYEQYF
TRBJ2-2 - TRBV30 TRBD2 TGTGCCTGGAGTGTCGCGGGACTAGCGGAGAACACCGGGGAGCTGTTTTTT CAWSVAGLAENTGELFF
TRBJ2-7 - TRBV24-1 - TGTGCCACCCCCCTAGGGACCGACGCCGAGCAGTACTTC CATPLGTDAEQYF
TRBJ2-7 - TRBV4-1 - TGCGCCAGCAGCCAGCTTAGCAGCAGCTCCTACGAGCAGTACTTC CASSQLSSSSYEQYF
TRBJ1-1 - TRBV20-1 - TGCAGTGCTAGTGAACGGGGCCCTTATGAAGCTTTCTTT CSASERGPYEAFF
TRBJ1-4 - TRBV7-9 TRBD1 TGTGCCAGCAGCTTAGGGGACAGGGTGCGAGCAACTAATGAAAAACTGTTTTTT CASSLGDRVRATNEKLFF
TRBJ1-6 - TRBV2 - TGTGCCAGCCAAGGCCTAAGCTCCTATAATTCACCCCTCCACTTT CASQGLSSYNSPLHF
TRBJ1-5 - TRBV27 - TGTGCCAGCAGTTCCCCCGCGAGAGGTCAGCCCCAGCATTTT CASSSPARGQPQHF
TRBJ2-7 - TRBV28 TRBD2 TGTGCCAGCAGTGGGGGGGCTAGCGGGTACGAGCAGTACTTC CASSGGASGYEQYF
TRBJ2-7 - TRBV28 - TGTGCCAGCACCGGCGGAGGAGCGGAAACCTACGAGCAGTACTTC CASTGGGAETYEQYF
TRBJ2-1 once TRBV9 TRBD2 TGTGCCAGCAGCGTAGTCACTAGCGGGAGGAATGAGCAGTTCTTC CASSVVTSGRNEQFF
TRBJ2-2 - TRBV2 - TGTGCCAGCTCGGGAGGACAGGCAATCACCGGGGAGCTGTTTTTT CASSGGQAITGELFF
TRBJ1-2 - TRBV19 - TGTGCCAGTAGTATTCGGAATCCAAGTCCTCCCAACTATGGCTACACCTTC CASSIRNPSPPNYGYTF
TRBJ1-2 few TRBV19 - TGTGCCAGTAGTAGTGCAGGGGATAGCTATGGCTACACCTTC CASSSAGDSYGYTF
TRBJ1-1 few TRBV9 - TGTGCCAGCAGCGTCACTACGAACACTGAAGCTTTCTTT CASSVTTNTEAFF
TRBJ2-2 - TRBV11-2 - TGTGCCAGCAGCCGGGGACTCACCGGGGAGCTGTTTTTT CASSRGLTGELFF
TRBJ1-2 - TRBV19 TRBD1 TGTGCCAGTAGTATAAGGACAGGGGCAAGTGGCTACACCTTC CASSIRTGASGYTF
TRBJ2-5 - TRBV7-2 TRBD1 TGTGCCAGCAGCTTAGTAGGGTACAGGGGGCCGAAAGAGACCCAGTACTTC CASSLVGYRGPKETQYF
TRBJ1-1 - TRBV5-1 - TGCGCCAGCAGCGTCGCAGGGAACACTGAAGCTTTCTTT CASSVAGNTEAFF
TRBJ2-2 few TRBV4-1 - TGCGCCAGCAGCCACCCCCTCCCCGCTAGCCGGGTCACCGGGGAGCTGTTTTTT CASSHPLPASRVTGELFF
TRBJ1-5 - TRBV25-1 - TGTGCCAGCGGGACATCCTCTAGCAATCAGCCCCAGCATTTT CASGTSSSNQPQHF
TRBJ2-7 - TRBV28 - TGTGCCAGCAGTTTCTACGGGCCTACCTACGAGCAGTACTTC CASSFYGPTYEQYF
TRBJ1-1 - TRBV24-1 - TGTGCCACCAGTGAGGCAGGGATCGCTTTCTTT CATSEAGIAFF
TRBJ1-2 - TRBV6-5 - TGTGCCAGCAGTTACATCTTCCCGCCTTCCACCTTC CASSYIFPPSTF
TRBJ2-7 - TRBV2 TRBD2 TGTGCCAGCAGTTCCGTTCAGCGGGAGGGCCCGTACGAGCAGTACTTC CASSSVQREGPYEQYF
TRBJ1-5 - TRBV18 - TGTGCCAGCTCACCACCGTTCGAGGGCAGGGTTTTACAGCCCCAGCATTTT CASSPPFEGRVLQPQHF
TRBJ2-6 - TRBV5-1 TRBD2 TGCGCCAGCGGAGTAGCGGGGCCCAACGTCCTGACTTTC CASGVAGPNVLTF
TRBJ1-5 - TRBV6-2/TRBV6-3 - TGTGCCAGCAGTTACTCGATTGGATACAGCAATCAGCCCCAGCATTTT CASSYSIGYSNQPQHF
TRBJ1-4 - TRBV27 - TGTGCCAGCAGTTCACCGGGGAGGACTGAAAAACTGTTTTTT CASSSPGRTEKLFF
TRBJ1-3 - TRBV2 TRBD1 TGTGCCAGCAGTGAAAGGCAGGGGGGCAACTCTGGAAACACCATATATTTT CASSERQGGNSGNTIYF
TRBJ2-2 - TRBV5-1 TRBD1 TGCGCCACCTTAAGCGGGACAGGGGGCACCGGGGAGCTGTTTTTT CATLSGTGGTGELFF
TRBJ2-1 - TRBV2 TRBD1 TGTGCCAGCAGTGTTCGGGACAGGGGTGACAATGAGCAGTTCTTC CASSVRDRGDNEQFF
TRBJ2-1 - TRBV5-1 - TGCGCCAGCAGCCCTCCTAGCGCATACAATGAGCAGTTCTTC CASSPPSAYNEQFF
TRBJ1-4 - TRBV5-5 TRBD1 TGTGCCAGCAGCTCCCCGGGACAGGGTGGAGAAAAACTGTTTTTT CASSSPGQGGEKLFF
TRBJ1-1 - TRBV7-9 - TGTGCCAGCAGCTCGGACGACAGAGTACTTGAAACTGAAGCTTTCTTT CASSSDDRVLETEAFF